This TCR beta chain was captured in a study of shared T cell receptors in the human thymus. Per the germline V gene, CDR1 is MNHEY and CDR2 is SVGAGI. This CDR3 region has 15 residues. Deletions cut 6 bases from V and 4 bases from J, with 18 bases between. The table came from immunoSEQ multiplex PCR; TCRdb's copy has only in-frame clones and leaves some out. The sample comprises 700,000 or so clones, 70% to 90% of which are singletons, and around 0.01% rests with the top ten. The same sample was also used in a study of human thymus T cells.

The sample was thymocytes. The receptor's source is a girl under three years old with a congenital heart defect. The rearrangement links TRBV6-5 to TRBJ2-5; a weak D match, TRBD2 (5 bases). The CDR3 nucleotides are TGTGCCAGCAGCGGGGAACCCCACGGTGGAGAGACCCAGTACTTC. It codes for CASSGEPHGGETQYF.